This T cell receptor beta chain originates from a study of tumor-infiltrating lymphocytes in localized non-small cell lung cancer. Study-wide context: From each patient, both tumor and uninvolved lung, non-adjacent to tumor, were sampled.

V was clipped by 5 bases and J by 1 base, with 17 bases between them. Per the germline V gene, CDR1 is SGHDN and CDR2 is FVKESK. CDR3 length: 16 residues. This clone was observed a few times. This table comes from immunoSEQ multiplex PCR, and its TCRdb copy is limited to in-frame clones, with some not included. The table includes over 15,000 clones, less than 55% detected once. Sequenced input: lung tumor tissue. This TCR came from a human donor with non-small cell lung cancer. The rearrangement uses TRBV14 and TRBJ2-5; D ambiguous. The CDR3 sequence is CASSSHRATFQETQYF. CDR3 in DNA: TGTGCCAGCAGCTCACACCGGGCCACTTTCCAAGAGACCCAGTACTTC. The whole variable domain, filled in from reference TRBV14 and TRBJ2-5, reads EAGVTQFPSHSVIEKGQTVTLRCDPISGHDNLYWYRRVMGKEIKFLLHFVKESKQDESGMPNNRFLAERTGGTYSTLKVQPAELEDSGVYFCASSSHRATFQETQYFGPGTRLLVL.